A single sample gave rise to the 29 T cell receptor beta chains below, sequenced in a study of T cells after posttransplantation cyclophosphamide. Only in-frame clones appear in the TCRdb table, and some are missing; sequencing was by immunoSEQ multiplex PCR. The table lists 2,700 or so clones, about 66% of them singletons. Cyclophosphamide on days +3 and +4 followed busulfan-fludarabine conditioning and a marrow graft. The sample consisted of PBMCs, taken 30 days after allogeneic stem cell transplant with posttransplant cyclophosphamide. The source is a female patient aged 45-65 years who received an allogeneic stem cell transplant from a related donor, was CMV-positive, and had no GVHD. Some T cells may originate from the graft donor.

The CDR3 reads CASSLGTSGGVETQYF. Here the CDR3 DNA reads TGTGCCAGCAGCCTTGGGACTAGCGGGGGGGTGGAGACCCAGTACTTC. V and J are TRBV7-7 and TRBJ2-5, with 16 positions matching TRBD2. V trimming: 5 bases; J trimming: 5 bases; junction bases outside the gene matches: 5. Germline lookup yields CDR1 SSHAT and CDR2 FNYEAQ (reference sequence). This CDR3 spans 16 amino acids.

Points on this clone: One junction end disagrees with the germline gene, perhaps due to a read error. This sample also contains other DNA sequences that code for the same CDR3. The chain combines TRBV9 with TRBJ2-7; tentative D call: TRBD2 (5 bases). CDR1 and CDR2 (germline): SGDLS, YYNGEE. The CDR3 runs 15 residues. The CDR3 DNA is TGTGCCAGTAGCGTAGATCTGGAGACGGCATACGAGCAGTACTTC. Translated: CASSVDLETAYEQYF.

This sequence joins TRBV5-1 and TRBJ1-1; maybe TRBD1 (5 bases). V lost 0 bases, J lost 0 bases, and 9 bases lay in between. Germline-derived CDR1 and CDR2 are SGHRS and YFSETQ. This CDR3 region has 15 residues. As DNA, the CDR3 is TGCGCCAGCAGCTTGGCCGCGGGGCTGAACACTGAAGCTTTCTTT. Protein: CASSLAAGLNTEAFF.

V and J are TRBV19 and TRBJ2-1, with TRBD1 as a possible D gene (5 bases). The germline V gene encodes CDR1 LNHDA and CDR2 SQIVND (reference sequence). The V end lost 3 bases, the J end lost 6 bases, and 9 bases lay between the germline ends. The CDR3 has 13 residues. The CDR3 region is CASSIPGSNEQFF. The CDR3 DNA follows: TGTGCCAGTAGTATCCCAGGGTCCAATGAGCAGTTCTTC. Using reference TRBV19 and TRBJ2-1 for the parts outside the CDR3, the full variable domain is DGGITQSPKYLFRKEGQNVTLSCEQNLNHDAMYWYRQDPGQGLRLIYYSQIVNDFQKGDIAEGYSVSREKKESFPLTVTSAQKNPTAFYLCASSIPGSNEQFFGPGTRLTVL.

This clone came up a few times. The chain carries TRBV6-5 and TRBJ1-1, with D perhaps matching TRBD1 (6 bases). This CDR3 spans 14 amino acids. V was pared by 5 bases and J by 2 bases, with 12 bases between. Germline-derived CDR1 and CDR2 are MNHEY and SVGAGI. CDR3 loop: CASSLRTENTEAFF. The CDR3 DNA reads as TGTGCCAGCAGTCTACGGACAGAAAACACTGAAGCTTTCTTT.

The rearrangement joins TRBV6-5 to TRBJ1-3; tentative D call: TRBD1 (6 bases). The CDR3 covers 12 residues. CDR1 MNHEY and CDR2 SVGAGI come from the germline V gene. V was pared by 6 bases and J by 8 bases, with 11 bases between. The CDR3 region is CASSSNRDTIYF. CDR3 in DNA: TGTGCCAGCAGCTCCAACAGGGACACCATATATTTT.

The chain combines TRBV6-1 with TRBJ1-2; D possibly corresponds to TRBD1 (6 bases). Trimming stripped 4 bases from V and 4 bases from J, with 19 bases between. Germline CDR1 MNHNS, CDR2 SASEGT. The CDR3 totals 16 residues. In nucleotides, the CDR3 is TGTGCCAGCAGTGTTACCGACAGGATCTGGATCTATGGCTACACCTTC. Its protein product is CASSVTDRIWIYGYTF.

This clone was found once. The chain uses TRBV11-1 and TRBJ1-1; D possibly corresponds to TRBD1 (5 bases). The CDR3 consists of 14 residues. V dropped 1 base and J dropped 5 bases, with 11 bases sitting between them. In germline, CDR1 is SGHAT, CDR2 FQDESV (reference sequence). The CDR3 loop reads CASSLVRASTEAFF. The CDR3 DNA reads TGTGCCAGCAGCTTAGTCAGGGCCTCGACTGAAGCTTTCTTT.

Here the CDR3 reads CASSPPRDRLPVPSTDTQYF. The CDR3 DNA sequence: TGCGCCAGCAGCCCCCCCCGGGACAGGCTGCCAGTTCCTAGCACAGATACGCAGTATTTT. The chain couples TRBV4-1 to TRBJ2-3; TRBD1 matches 8 bases. Germline trimming cut 4 bases from V and 0 bases from J; bases unmatched to any gene: 18. CDR1 and CDR2 (germline): MGHRA, YSYEKL. The CDR3 spans 20 residues.

By share, this clone ranks as large. The V call is TRBV6-6, the J call TRBJ1-6; 10 bases are a match to TRBD1. The germline V gene encodes CDR1 MNHNY and CDR2 SVGAGI (reference sequence). This CDR3 spans 16 amino acids. The ends lost 0 bases at V and 7 bases at J; junction bases unmatched: 3. The CDR3 region is CASSYSRDRGNSPLHF. The DNA of the CDR3 is TGTGCCAGCAGTTACTCGAGGGACAGGGGAAATTCACCCCTCCACTTT.

This sequence joins TRBV7-3 and TRBJ1-1; 7 positions agree with TRBD1. Germline trimming cut 4 bases from V and 1 base from J; bases unmatched to any gene: 6. CDR3 length: 15 amino acids. Germline-derived CDR1 and CDR2 are SGHTA and FQGTGA. The CDR3 DNA sequence: TGTGCCAGCAGCTCCCGACAGGGAGGGAACACTGAAGCTTTCTTT. Encoded protein: CASSSRQGGNTEAFF.

The V and J genes are TRBV5-1 and TRBJ1-3, with 7 bases that match TRBD1. V was clipped by 3 bases and J by 0 bases; unmatched bases: 6. CDR1 SGHRS and CDR2 YFSETQ come from the germline V gene. The CDR3 is made up of 16 amino acids. The CDR3 spells CASSSLGQDSGNTIYF. DNA for the CDR3: TGCGCCAGCAGCTCTCTCGGACAGGACTCTGGAAACACCATATATTTT. The entire variable domain, with the rest obtained from reference TRBV5-1 and TRBJ1-3, is as follows: KAGVTQTPRYLIKTRGQQVTLSCSPISGHRSVSWYQQTPGQGLQFLFEYFSETQRNKGNFPGRFSGRQFSNSRSEMNVSTLELGDSALYLCASSSLGQDSGNTIYFGEGSWLTVV.

For the CDR3, the DNA is TGTGCCAGAAGACCAATGGACTGTCATCCCCTCTACGAGCAGTACTTC. Translated: CARRPMDCHPLYEQYF. The genes are TRBV27 and TRBJ2-7; tentative D call: TRBD2 (5 bases). This CDR3 has 16 amino acids. The germline CDR1 and CDR2 sequences are MNHEY and SMNVEV (reference sequence). Between the trimmed V and J ends, which lost 9 bases and 3 bases, there was a span of 24 bases.

The chain is built from TRBV19 and TRBJ1-5, with D possibly matching TRBD1 (5 bases). Germline values: CDR1 LNHDA, CDR2 SQIVND (reference sequence). The CDR3 length is 15 residues. The V and J ends lost 7 bases and 1 base respectively, with 14 bases between them. The CDR3 DNA is TGTGCCAGTATCCAGAACTGGGGCAGCAATCAGCCCCAGCATTTT. Translated: CASIQNWGSNQPQHF.

The J gene is TRBJ2-7, the V gene TRBV6-5, with TRBD1 identical over 11 bases. The germline CDR1 and CDR2 sequences are MNHEY and SVGAGI. The CDR3 consists of 15 residues. V dropped 5 bases and J dropped 5; count of bases not matched to a gene: 8. This CDR3 is CASSPGGTGGDEQYF. The DNA for the CDR3 is TGTGCCAGCAGTCCCGGGGGGACAGGGGGAGACGAGCAGTACTTC.

This clone was detected a few times. The DNA of the CDR3 is TGTGCCAGCAGTTTATGGGAGGCTAGCGGGGACACAGATACGCAGTATTTT. Protein: CASSLWEASGDTDTQYF. The V call is TRBV27, the J call TRBJ2-3, with 9 nucleotides matching TRBD2. The CDR3 extends over 17 amino acids. The V segment lost 1 base and the J segment 2 bases; nucleotides outside the gene matches: 7. Germline lookup yields CDR1 MNHEY and CDR2 SMNVEV (reference sequence).

This chain links TRBV11-3 with TRBJ2-1, with 14 positions matching TRBD2. With V trimmed by 5 bases and J by 8 bases, 11 bases remained unmatched. CDR1 SGHNT and CDR2 YENEEA come from the germline V gene. This CDR3 spans 17 amino acids. The CDR3: CASSLTGTSGSKDEQFF. Written as DNA, the CDR3 is TGTGCCAGCAGCCTAACCGGGACTAGCGGGAGTAAGGATGAGCAGTTCTTC.

This clone has a single count. V is TRBV28 and J is TRBJ1-1; no firm D call. V lost 8 bases and J lost 2, with 12 bases in between. The CDR3 totals 13 residues. From germline, CDR1 is MDHEN and CDR2 SYDVKM. The CDR3 DNA reads as TGTGCCAGCGAATCACTCCGAAACACTGAAGCTTTCTTT. Translation gives CASESLRNTEAFF. Looking up the rest from reference TRBV28 and TRBJ1-1 gives the full variable domain: DVKVTQSSRYLVKRTGEKVFLECVQDMDHENMFWYRQDPGLGLRLIYFSYDVKMKEKGDIPEGYSVSREKKERFSLILESASTNQTSMYLCASESLRNTEAFFGQGTRLTVV.

This clone is categorized as medium-sized. The rearrangement joins TRBV29-1 to TRBJ2-7, with 10 positions matching TRBD2. The trim removed 2 bases at V and 0 bases at J, leaving 4 bases unmatched. The length of the CDR3 is 15 residues. The germline gives CDR1 SQVTM, CDR2 ANQGSEA. CDR3 DNA sequence: TGCAGCGTTGAATGGCTAGCGGGGGCCTCCTACGAGCAGTACTTC. It yields the protein CSVEWLAGASYEQYF.

The CDR3 nucleotides are TGTGCCAGTAGCTCTAGCGGGATGGAGAACACCGGGGAGCTGTTTTTT. It specifies CASSSSGMENTGELFF. The chain joins TRBV19 to TRBJ2-2, with 9 bases matching TRBD2. The CDR3 runs 16 residues. Germline lookup yields CDR1 LNHDA and CDR2 SQIVND (reference sequence). With V trimmed by 6 bases and J by 1 base, 6 bases remained unmatched.

The J gene is TRBJ1-2, the V gene TRBV18; the match to TRBD1 covers 10 bases. The CDR3 has 15 residues. Germline CDR1 reads KGHSH; CDR2 reads LQKENI. V shed 3 bases and J 6 bases; nucleotides not matched to a gene: 7. The CDR3 spells CASSPRQGAWNGYTF. CDR3 nucleotides: TGTGCCAGCTCACCCAGACAGGGGGCGTGGAATGGCTACACCTTC.

The chain recombines TRBV10-3 with TRBJ2-7, with TRBD2 as a possible D gene (5 bases). Per the germline V gene, CDR1 is ENHRY and CDR2 is SYGVKD. This CDR3 comprises 13 residues. V was cut by 3 bases and J by 6 bases, with 12 bases left in between. The CDR3 region is CAISDPGVSEQYF. The CDR3 nucleotides read TGTGCCATCAGTGATCCCGGGGTATCCGAGCAGTACTTC.

This chain uses TRBV28 with TRBJ2-7; 7 bases are a match to TRBD2. The V gene's germline CDR1 is MDHEN and CDR2 SYDVKM. V lost 7 bases and J lost 3; bases outside the gene matches: 0. The CDR3 covers 11 residues. Here the CDR3 DNA reads TGTGCCAGCACGGGGGGCTACGAGCAGTACTTC. The encoded protein is CASTGGYEQYF.

This clone has only a few counts. The CDR3 region has the DNA TGCGCCAGCAGCTTTGGATTCGCGATACCCAGGGGGATCGGCGAGACCCAGTACTTC. This encodes CASSFGFAIPRGIGETQYF. The J gene is TRBJ2-5, the V gene TRBV5-1; 7 bases fit TRBD1. The CDR3 is made up of 19 amino acids. Per germline, CDR1 SGHRS and CDR2 YFSETQ. With 2 bases clipped from V and 5 bases from J, the junction kept 21 bases outside the gene matches.

V and J are TRBV27 and TRBJ2-2, with unresolved D. CDR1 MNHEY and CDR2 SMNVEV come from the germline V gene (reference sequence). V was pared by 3 bases and J by 4 bases, with 3 bases between. The CDR3 runs to 12 residues. CDR3 sequence (DNA): TGTGCCAGCAGTTTTAGCACCGGGGAGCTGTTTTTT. As protein: CASSFSTGELFF.

This chain links TRBV6-1 with TRBJ2-7; 14 nucleotides line up with TRBD2. The CDR3 contains 15 residues. Germline CDR1 MNHNS, CDR2 SASEGT. J lost 2 bases, V lost 8 bases, and 5 bases had no gene match. CDR3 region: CASWGLAGATYEQYF. DNA of the CDR3: TGTGCCAGCTGGGGACTAGCGGGAGCCACCTACGAGCAGTACTTC.

The chain joins TRBV5-5 to TRBJ1-4; TRBD1 matches 7 bases. This CDR3 contains 16 residues. Germline CDR1 reads SGHKS; CDR2 reads YYEKEE (reference sequence). V was pared by 1 base and J by 6 bases, with 9 bases of the junction left unmatched. This chain's CDR3 is CASSLTPQGKDEKLFF. CDR3 DNA: TGTGCCAGCAGCTTGACCCCACAGGGGAAAGATGAAAAACTGTTTTTT.

This clone was seen a few times. The V call is TRBV27, the J call TRBJ2-4, with D unclear. Germline lookup yields CDR1 MNHEY and CDR2 SMNVEV (reference sequence). The CDR3 has 12 residues. V dropped 8 bases and J dropped 4 bases, with 9 bases sitting between them. The CDR3 region has the DNA TGTGCCAGCGGCCTCAATAAAAACATTCAGTACTTC. Its protein is CASGLNKNIQYF.

The chain links TRBV7-9 to TRBJ2-4; maybe TRBD1 (5 bases). With 5 bases removed from V and 3 bases from J, the gap between germline ends came to 17 bases. The germline gives CDR1 SEHNR, CDR2 FQNEAQ (reference sequence). This CDR3 has 16 amino acids. The CDR3 DNA is TGTGCCAGCAGCATAATCCTGGGGCAAGGCAAAAACATTCAGTACTTC. This translates into CASSIILGQGKNIQYF.